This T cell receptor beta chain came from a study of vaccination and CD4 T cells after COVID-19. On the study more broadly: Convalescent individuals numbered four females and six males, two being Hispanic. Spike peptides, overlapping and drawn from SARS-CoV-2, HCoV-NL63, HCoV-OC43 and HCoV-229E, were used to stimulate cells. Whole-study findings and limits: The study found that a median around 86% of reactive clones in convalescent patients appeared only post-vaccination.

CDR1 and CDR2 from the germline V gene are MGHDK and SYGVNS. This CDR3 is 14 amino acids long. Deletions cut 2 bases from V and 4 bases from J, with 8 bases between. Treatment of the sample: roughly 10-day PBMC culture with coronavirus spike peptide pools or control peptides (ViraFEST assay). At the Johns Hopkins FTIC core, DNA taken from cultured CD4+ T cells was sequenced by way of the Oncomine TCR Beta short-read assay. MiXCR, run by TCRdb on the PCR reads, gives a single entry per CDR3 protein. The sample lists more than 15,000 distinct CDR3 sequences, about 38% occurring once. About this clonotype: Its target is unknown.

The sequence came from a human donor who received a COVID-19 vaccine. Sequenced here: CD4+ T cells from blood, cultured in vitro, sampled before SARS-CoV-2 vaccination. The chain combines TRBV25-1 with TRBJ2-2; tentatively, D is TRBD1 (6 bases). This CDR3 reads CASSESRGTGELFF. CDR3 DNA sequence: TGTGCCAGCAGTGAAAGCAGGGGCACCGGGGAGCTGTTTTTT.